This is a list of T cell receptor beta chains from one sample in a study of control samples from healthy donors and cancer patients. Sequencing used immunoSEQ multiplex PCR; TCRdb keeps in-frame clones, though not all of them. This table has just over 150,000 clones, around 90% appearing once. The sample comprised blood. These receptors came from a man under 40 in good health. Both conserved end residues are part of each CDR3. A D gene is named only where the DNA matches it firmly. Some rows mark clone size as missing; the rest say once, few, many or name a class of expanded clone.

>-|TRBJ2-1|TRBD2|TRBV12-3/TRBV12-4
TGTGCCAGCAGTCCTGGGACTAGCTCTGAGCAGTTCTTC
CASSPGTSSEQFF
>-|TRBJ2-7|-|TRBV7-2
TGTGCCAGCAGCCCCGGGACACCTTTCTACGAGCAGTACTTC
CASSPGTPFYEQYF
>-|TRBJ2-2|TRBD1|TRBV6-6
TGTGCCAGCAGCCCGGGACAGGGGGCGGGCGGGGAGCTGTTTTTT
CASSPGQGAGGELFF
>-|TRBJ1-1|-|TRBV18
TGTGCCAGCTCACCAAAGGGGGGAACTGAAGCTTTCTTT
CASSPKGGTEAFF
>-|TRBJ1-2|-|TRBV28
TGTGCCAGCAGCTCATTGGGAAGTGGCTACACCTTC
CASSSLGSGYTF
>-|TRBJ1-6|-|TRBV27
TGTGCCAGCAGTAATATCGTAGGGATGAAGTCACCCCTCCACTTT
CASSNIVGMKSPLHF
>once|TRBJ1-5|-|TRBV5-6
TGTGCCAGCAGCCCATTCGGGGAGTATAGCAATCAGCCCCAGCATTTT
CASSPFGEYSNQPQHF
>-|TRBJ1-5|-|TRBV6-5
TGTGCCAGCAGCCAAAAACTGGGGGCAGGACAGCCCCAGCATTTT
CASSQKLGAGQPQHF
>-|TRBJ1-1|TRBD1|TRBV7-9
TGTGCCAGCAGCCCCCTACAGGGGGCGGTAGCTTTCTTT
CASSPLQGAVAFF
>-|TRBJ1-1|TRBD1|TRBV28
TGTGCCAGCAGTTTAACAGGGGAACCGAACACTGAAGCTTTCTTT
CASSLTGEPNTEAFF
>-|TRBJ2-1|-|TRBV6-1
TGTGCCAGCAGTGAACAGGTCAATGAGCAGTTCTTC
CASSEQVNEQFF
>-|TRBJ1-4|-|TRBV7-9
TGTGCCAGCAGCCAGGATGAAAAACTGTTTTTT
CASSQDEKLFF
>-|TRBJ2-1|TRBD1|TRBV27
TGTGCCAGCAGTACAGGGGGCTTAGGAAACAATGAGCAGTTCTTC
CASSTGGLGNNEQFF
>-|TRBJ1-2|-|TRBV6-6
TGTGCCAGCAGCTTAGGGTATGGCTACACCTTC
CASSLGYGYTF
>-|TRBJ1-6|-|TRBV5-1
TGCGCCAGCAGCCCCGGGCCGGATCCCTGGAACCTCCACTTT
CASSPGPDPWNLHF
>-|TRBJ2-5|-|TRBV5-4
TGTGCCAGCAGCCATGACGGAGCCCGCGGAGAGACCCAGTACTTC
CASSHDGARGETQYF
>-|TRBJ1-1|-|TRBV10-2
TGCGCCAGTTCCGAACAGGGGAACACTGAAGCTTTCTTT
CASSEQGNTEAFF
>-|TRBJ2-2|-|TRBV4-2
TGTGCCAGCAAAAAGACCGGGGAGCTGTTTTTT
CASKKTGELFF
>-|TRBJ2-7|-|TRBV28
TGTGCCACCGGACCGGGGGCCCCCTCCTACGAGCAGTACTTC
CATGPGAPSYEQYF
>-|TRBJ2-6|-|TRBV4-3
TGCGCCAGCAGCTACGACAAGGGCCCAAACTCTGGGGCCAACGTCCTGACTTTC
CASSYDKGPNSGANVLTF
>-|TRBJ2-3|-|TRBV20-1
TGCAGTGCAACCCGAGGTACGCAGTATTTT
CSATRGTQYF
>-|TRBJ2-7|-|TRBV7-9
TGTGCCAGCAGCTTAGAGGGAGGGGGCTTGATCCACGAGCAGTACTTC
CASSLEGGGLIHEQYF
>-|TRBJ2-2|TRBD1|TRBV19
TGTGCCAGTAGTCCCTTGGACAGGATGAACACCGGGGAGCTGTTTTTT
CASSPLDRMNTGELFF
>-|TRBJ2-7|TRBD2|TRBV7-2
TGTGCCAGCAGCTTAGGCGGGAGGCTTGAGGAGCAGTACTTC
CASSLGGRLEEQYF
>few|TRBJ1-3|-|TRBV9
TGTGCCAGCAGCGTAGGGGACACCATATATTTT
CASSVGDTIYF
>-|TRBJ2-7|-|TRBV4-1
TGCGCCAGCAGCCATGATACCGGGACTCACCAAGCGGAGCAGTACTTC
CASSHDTGTHQAEQYF
>-|TRBJ2-4|TRBD1|TRBV13
TGTGCCAGCAGCTCCGGGACAGGGTCAAACATTCAGTACTTC
CASSSGTGSNIQYF
>-|TRBJ1-1|TRBD1|TRBV4-1
TGCGCCAGCAGCCAAACCACCTCCGGCGTTTGGGACAGGGCTCGGGACACTGAAGCTTTCTTT
CASSQTTSGVWDRARDTEAFF
>-|TRBJ2-7|TRBD1|TRBV25-1
TGTGCCAGCAGGGGGACAGGCGCTGACGAGCAGTACTTC
CASRGTGADEQYF
>once|TRBJ1-1|-|TRBV15
TGTGCCACCAGCAGAGGAAGGGGGGGTAAGAACACTGAAGCTTTCTTT
CATSRGRGGKNTEAFF
>once|TRBJ1-1|-|TRBV28
TGTGCCAGCAGCCTAGGCCCTTTTGGGACTGAAGCTTTCTTT
CASSLGPFGTEAFF
>-|TRBJ1-1|-|TRBV12-5
TGTGCTAGTGTCCGGGGGGGGCTAGACACTGAAGCTTTCTTT
CASVRGGLDTEAFF
>-|TRBJ1-1|TRBD1|TRBV13
TGTGCCAGCAGCTTAGGTCAGGGGGGATTTACTGAAGCTTTCTTT
CASSLGQGGFTEAFF
>-|TRBJ2-5|-|TRBV29-1
TGCAGCGTTGAAGGGACTGGGGGAGAGACCCAGTACTTC
CSVEGTGGETQYF
>-|TRBJ2-1|-|TRBV5-1
TGCGCCAGCAGCGGGATGGGACAAAGCTCCTACAATGAGCAGTTCTTC
CASSGMGQSSYNEQFF
>once|TRBJ1-3|-|TRBV28
TGTGCCAGCACAACTGGAAACACCATATATTTT
CASTTGNTIYF
>-|TRBJ1-5|TRBD1|TRBV6-5
TGTGCCAGCAGTTACGGGACAGGGAGGGATCAGCCCCAGCATTTT
CASSYGTGRDQPQHF
>once|TRBJ2-5|TRBD1|TRBV3-1/TRBV3-2
TGTGCCAGCAGCCAAAGGCCAGGGGGGACCCAGTACTTC
CASSQRPGGTQYF
>-|TRBJ1-6|-|TRBV2
TGTGCCAGCAGTCCCCAGGGGATTGGCTATAATTCACCCCTCCACTTT
CASSPQGIGYNSPLHF
>-|TRBJ2-7|-|TRBV6-5
TGTGCCAGCAGTCCACCGCCGTCACACTACGAGCAGTACTTC
CASSPPPSHYEQYF
>-|TRBJ1-1|TRBD1|TRBV15
TGTGCCACCAGCAAAGGACAGGACACTGAAGCTTTCTTT
CATSKGQDTEAFF
>-|TRBJ2-2|-|TRBV15
TGTGCCACCCGCCCTGAGCGGGCTCCCACCGGGGAGCTGTTTTTT
CATRPERAPTGELFF
>-|TRBJ2-7|TRBD1|TRBV5-8
TGTGCCACAAGGACAGGGGGCTCTTGGGAGCAGTACTTC
CATRTGGSWEQYF